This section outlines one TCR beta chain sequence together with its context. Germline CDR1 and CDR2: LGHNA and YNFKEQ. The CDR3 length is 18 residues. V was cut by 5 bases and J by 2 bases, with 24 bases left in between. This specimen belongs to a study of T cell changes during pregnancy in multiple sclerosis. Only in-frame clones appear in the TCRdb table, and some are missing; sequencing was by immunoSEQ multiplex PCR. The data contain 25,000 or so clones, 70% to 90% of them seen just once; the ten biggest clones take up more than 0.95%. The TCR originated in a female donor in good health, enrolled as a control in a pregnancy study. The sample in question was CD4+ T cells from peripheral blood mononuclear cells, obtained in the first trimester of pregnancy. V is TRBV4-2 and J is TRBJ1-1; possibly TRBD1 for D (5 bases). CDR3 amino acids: CASSFPAGGTGDNTEAFF. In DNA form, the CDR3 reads TGTGCCAGCAGCTTCCCGGCGGGGGGAACCGGGGATAACACTGAAGCTTTCTTT.